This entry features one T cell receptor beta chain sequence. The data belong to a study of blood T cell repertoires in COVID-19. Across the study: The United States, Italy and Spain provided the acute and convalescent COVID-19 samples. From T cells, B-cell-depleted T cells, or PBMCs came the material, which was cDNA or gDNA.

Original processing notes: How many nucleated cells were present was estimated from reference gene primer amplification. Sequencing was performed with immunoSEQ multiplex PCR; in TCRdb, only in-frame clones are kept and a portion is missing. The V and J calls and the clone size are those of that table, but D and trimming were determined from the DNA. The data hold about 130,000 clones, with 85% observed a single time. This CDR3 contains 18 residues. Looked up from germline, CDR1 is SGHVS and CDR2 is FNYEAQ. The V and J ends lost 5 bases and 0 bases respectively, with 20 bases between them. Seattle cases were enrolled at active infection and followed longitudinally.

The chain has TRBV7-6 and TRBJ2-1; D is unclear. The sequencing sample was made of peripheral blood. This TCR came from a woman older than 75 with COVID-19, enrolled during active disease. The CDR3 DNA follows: TGTGCCAGCAGCGCCCGCCCGAAGACTTCCAGCTCCTACAATGAGCAGTTCTTC. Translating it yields CASSARPKTSSSYNEQFF.